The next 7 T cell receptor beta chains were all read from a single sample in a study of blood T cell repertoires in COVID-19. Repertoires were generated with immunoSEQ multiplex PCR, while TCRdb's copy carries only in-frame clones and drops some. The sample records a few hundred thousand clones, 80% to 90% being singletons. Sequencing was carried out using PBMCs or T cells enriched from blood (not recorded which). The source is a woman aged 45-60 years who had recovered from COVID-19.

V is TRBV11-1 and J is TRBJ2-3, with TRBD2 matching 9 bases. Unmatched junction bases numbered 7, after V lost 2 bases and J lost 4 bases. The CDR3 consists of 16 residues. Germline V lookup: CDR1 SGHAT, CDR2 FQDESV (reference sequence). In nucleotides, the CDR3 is TGTGCCAGCAGCTTAAGGCGGGGGGGCTGGGCAGATACGCAGTATTTT. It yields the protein CASSLRRGGWADTQYF.

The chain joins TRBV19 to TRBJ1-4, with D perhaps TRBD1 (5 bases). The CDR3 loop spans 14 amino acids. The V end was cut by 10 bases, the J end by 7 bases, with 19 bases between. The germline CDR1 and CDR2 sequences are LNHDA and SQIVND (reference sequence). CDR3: CATLSRRGIEKLFF. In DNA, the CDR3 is TGTGCCACCCTATCCAGGAGGGGTATTGAAAAACTGTTTTTT.

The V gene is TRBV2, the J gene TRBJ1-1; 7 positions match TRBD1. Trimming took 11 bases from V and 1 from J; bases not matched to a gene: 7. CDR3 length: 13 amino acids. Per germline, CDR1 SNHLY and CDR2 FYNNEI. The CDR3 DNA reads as TGTGCCGCACGACAGGGAGAGAACACTGAAGCTTTCTTT. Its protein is CAARQGENTEAFF.

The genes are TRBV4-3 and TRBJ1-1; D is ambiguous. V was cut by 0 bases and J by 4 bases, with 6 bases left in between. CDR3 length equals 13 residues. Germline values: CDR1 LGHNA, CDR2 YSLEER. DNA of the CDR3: TGCGCCAGCAGCCAAGATGGCTCCACTGAAGCTTTCTTT. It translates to CASSQDGSTEAFF.

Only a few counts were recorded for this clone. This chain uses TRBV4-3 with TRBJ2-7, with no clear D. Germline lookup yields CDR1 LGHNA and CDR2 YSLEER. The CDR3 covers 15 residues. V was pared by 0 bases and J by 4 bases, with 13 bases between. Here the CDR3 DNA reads TGCGCCAGCAGCCAAGATCTATCAGGTGTATACGAGCAGTACTTC. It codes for CASSQDLSGVYEQYF.

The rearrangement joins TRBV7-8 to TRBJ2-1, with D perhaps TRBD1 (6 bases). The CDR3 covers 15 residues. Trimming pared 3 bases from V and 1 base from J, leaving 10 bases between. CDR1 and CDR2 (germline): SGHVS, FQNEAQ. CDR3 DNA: TGTGCCAGCAGCTTCTTGACAGGTTCCTACAATGAGCAGTTCTTC. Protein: CASSFLTGSYNEQFF.

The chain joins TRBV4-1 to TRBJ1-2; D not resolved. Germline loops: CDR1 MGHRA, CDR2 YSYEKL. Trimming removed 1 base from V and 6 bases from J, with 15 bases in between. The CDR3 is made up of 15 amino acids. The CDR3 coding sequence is TGCGCCAGCAGCCAAGCATCACTGGGAGCGGATGGCTACACCTTC. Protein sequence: CASSQASLGADGYTF.